The 9 T cell receptor beta chains given below trace back to one sample, sequenced in a study of Ad26.COV2.S vaccination and SARS-CoV-2 variants. The table came from immunoSEQ multiplex PCR; TCRdb's copy has only in-frame clones and leaves some out. The sample includes roughly 300,000 clones, 86% of them seen just once. Treatment: 19 received Ad26.COV2.S at low or high dose, single or two shots; about five received placebo; per-sample allocation not given. The study sampled participants on day 63 after the first vaccine or placebo injection. The specimen comprised peripheral blood, sampled in a trial of Ad26.COV2.S vaccine versus placebo. The receptors come from a person between 18 and 59 years old who received the Ad26.COV2.S COVID-19 vaccine or a placebo.

The rearrangement links TRBV4-3 to TRBJ1-2; D might be TRBD1 (5 bases). V lost 1 base, J lost 7 bases, and 13 bases lay in between. Germline V gene sequence: CDR1 LGHNA, CDR2 YSLEER. The CDR3 contains 14 residues. CDR3 loop: CASSQGGFRGGYTF. The DNA of the CDR3 is TGCGCCAGCAGCCAAGGGGGCTTTAGGGGTGGCTACACCTTC.

V usage is TRBV5-1 and J usage is TRBJ2-2, with TRBD1 matching 9 bases. Germline assignment: CDR1 SGHRS and CDR2 YFSETQ. Losses at the gene ends were 5 bases for V and 4 bases for J; bases not matched to a gene: 6. This CDR3 spans 15 amino acids. Written as DNA, the CDR3 is TGCGCCAGCAGTCGGACAGGGGAGACCACCGGGGAGCTGTTTTTT. Protein: CASSRTGETTGELFF.

The rearrangement uses TRBV5-4 and TRBJ2-3; unclear D gene. The V gene's germline CDR1 is SGHNT and CDR2 YYREEE (reference sequence). Deletions cut 0 bases from V and 1 base from J, with 3 bases between. This CDR3 is 13 amino acids long. The CDR3 reads CASSLERTDTQYF. The CDR3 DNA reads as TGTGCCAGCAGCTTGGAGCGCACAGATACGCAGTATTTT. Full variable domain (rest looked up from reference TRBV5-4 and TRBJ2-3): ETGVTQSPTHLIKTRGQQVTLRCSSQSGHNTVSWYQQALGQGPQFIFQYYREEENGRGNFPPRFSGLQFPNYSSELNVNALELDDSALYLCASSLERTDTQYFGPGTRLTVL.

The chain couples TRBV6-6 to TRBJ1-1; D is undetermined. CDR1 and CDR2 from the germline V gene are MNHNY and SVGAGI (reference sequence). V lost 5 bases to trimming and J lost 0 bases, with 13 bases between them. The CDR3 loop spans 15 amino acids. The CDR3 sequence is CASSPPRRMNTEAFF. The CDR3 region has the DNA TGTGCCAGCAGTCCTCCGAGACGGATGAACACTGAAGCTTTCTTT.

This chain uses TRBV7-2 with TRBJ2-1; 9 bases match TRBD2. The V gene end was trimmed by 1 base and the J gene end by 5 bases; junction bases not matched to a gene: 6. The germline CDR1 and CDR2 sequences are SGHTA and FQGNSA. This CDR3 comprises 16 residues. The CDR3 sequence: CASSLVASGVNNEQFF. DNA of the CDR3: TGTGCCAGCAGCTTAGTGGCTAGCGGGGTGAACAATGAGCAGTTCTTC.

V gene TRBV24-1 combines with J gene TRBJ1-5; D is unclear. The germline gives CDR1 KGHDR, CDR2 SFDVKD. V was pared by 9 bases and J by 6 bases, with 14 bases between. The CDR3 is made up of 13 amino acids. CDR3 DNA sequence: TGTGCCACCTTTCAGATAGGAACTCAGCCCCAGCATTTT. Protein sequence: CATFQIGTQPQHF.

This chain connects TRBV5-4 to TRBJ2-2; TRBD1 matches 8 bases. Unmatched junction bases numbered 7, after V lost 4 bases and J lost 5 bases. Germline V gene lookup returns CDR1 SGHNT and CDR2 YYREEE (reference sequence). This CDR3 region has 15 residues. CDR3 nucleotides: TGTGCCAGCAGCCCAAGACAGGGGCTGACCGGGGAGCTGTTTTTT. Translated, it gives CASSPRQGLTGELFF.

The chain uses TRBV28 and TRBJ2-7; D assignment may be TRBD1 or TRBD2 (5 bases each). The CDR3 is 14 residues long. Germline CDR1 is MDHEN and CDR2 is SYDVKM. The V gene lost 5 bases and the J gene lost 5 bases, with 16 bases spanning the gap. The CDR3 spells CASSTQGEQDEQYF. The CDR3 nucleotides read TGTGCCAGCAGTACCCAAGGGGAGCAGGACGAGCAGTACTTC.

The chain has TRBV6-5 and TRBJ1-3; weak D call: TRBD1 (6 bases). Trimming left V 2 bases short and J 3 bases short, with 14 bases between. Germline CDR1 and CDR2: MNHEY and SVGAGI. This CDR3 spans 16 amino acids. CDR3 region: CASSYGTTSHGNTIYF. The CDR3 DNA reads TGTGCCAGCAGTTACGGGACAACCTCGCATGGAAACACCATATATTTT.